This T cell receptor (beta chain) was obtained from a study of memory CD4+ T cells and cytomegalovirus serostatus. Study context: Of the healthy Belgian adults, 9 or 10 were CMV seropositive and about 24 seronegative.

Per the original data handling: Out-of-frame sequences were removed, leaving roughly 2,200,000 distinct TCRbeta sequences. The method was immunoSEQ multiplex PCR; TCRdb's version includes in-frame clones alone and lacks a portion of them. That table supplies the V and J calls and clone size; D and trimming were determined from the DNA. The data show under 55,000 clones, approximately 82% seen once. Single viable CD3+CD4+CD8-CD45RO+ cells were sorted as the memory CD4+ T cells. Serum IgG to CMV pp150, pp28, p38 and p52 defined serostatus. Trimming removed 1 base at V and 9 bases at J, with 16 bases between. This CDR3 comprises 15 residues. Germline V gene data show CDR1 as SGHTA and CDR2 as FQGNSA.

The sequenced sample consisted of memory CD4+ T cells from blood. This TCR was recovered from an adult in good health and CMV-seropositive. The rearrangement joins TRBV7-2 to TRBJ1-5, with a weak D call TRBD1 (5 bases). The CDR3 sequence is CASSLGGRRDGPQHF. In DNA, the CDR3 is TGTGCCAGCAGCTTAGGAGGGAGGAGGGACGGGCCCCAGCATTTT.